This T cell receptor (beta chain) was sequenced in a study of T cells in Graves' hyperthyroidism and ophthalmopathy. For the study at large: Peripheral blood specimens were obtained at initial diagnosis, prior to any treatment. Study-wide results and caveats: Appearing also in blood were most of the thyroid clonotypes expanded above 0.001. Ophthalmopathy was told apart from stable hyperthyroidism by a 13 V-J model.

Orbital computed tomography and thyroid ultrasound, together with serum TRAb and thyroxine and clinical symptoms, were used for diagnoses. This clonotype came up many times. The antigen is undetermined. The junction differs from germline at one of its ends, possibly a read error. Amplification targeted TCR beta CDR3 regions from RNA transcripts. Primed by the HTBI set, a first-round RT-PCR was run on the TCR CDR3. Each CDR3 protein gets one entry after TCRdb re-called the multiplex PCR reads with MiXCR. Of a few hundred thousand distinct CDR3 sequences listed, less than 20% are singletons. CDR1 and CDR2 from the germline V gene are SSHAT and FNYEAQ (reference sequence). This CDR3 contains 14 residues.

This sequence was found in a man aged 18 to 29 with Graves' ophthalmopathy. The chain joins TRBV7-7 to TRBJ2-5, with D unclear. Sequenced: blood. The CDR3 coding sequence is TGTGCTAGCAGCTTACAAGGGTACCAAGAGACCCAGTACTTC. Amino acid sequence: CASSLQGYQETQYF.